The present entry profiles one T cell receptor (beta chain) with its context. Patients with autoimmune history or systemic immunosuppression were excluded. Blood sampling was done at baseline, cycle 4 day 1, and cycle 7 day 1. This entry comes from a study of OX40 agonist ivuxolimab in advanced cancers. Trimming pared 4 bases from V and 2 bases from J, leaving 8 bases between. CDR1 is LGHNA, CDR2 YNFKEQ, per germline. This CDR3 is 14 amino acids long. The table came from immunoSEQ multiplex PCR; TCRdb's copy has only in-frame clones and leaves some out. Here the sample spans some 35,000 clones, around four fifths being singletons.

The sequence derives from an adult with an advanced solid tumor such as melanoma, head and neck, liver or kidney cancer. The rearrangement links TRBV4-2 to TRBJ2-2; TRBD2 is a possible D gene (5 bases). The source was CD4+ or CD8+ T cells sorted from blood, collected in a trial of the OX40 agonist ivuxolimab. The CDR3 DNA sequence: TGTGCCAGCAGCCCATGGACTAACACCGGGGAGCTGTTTTTT. Encoded protein: CASSPWTNTGELFF.